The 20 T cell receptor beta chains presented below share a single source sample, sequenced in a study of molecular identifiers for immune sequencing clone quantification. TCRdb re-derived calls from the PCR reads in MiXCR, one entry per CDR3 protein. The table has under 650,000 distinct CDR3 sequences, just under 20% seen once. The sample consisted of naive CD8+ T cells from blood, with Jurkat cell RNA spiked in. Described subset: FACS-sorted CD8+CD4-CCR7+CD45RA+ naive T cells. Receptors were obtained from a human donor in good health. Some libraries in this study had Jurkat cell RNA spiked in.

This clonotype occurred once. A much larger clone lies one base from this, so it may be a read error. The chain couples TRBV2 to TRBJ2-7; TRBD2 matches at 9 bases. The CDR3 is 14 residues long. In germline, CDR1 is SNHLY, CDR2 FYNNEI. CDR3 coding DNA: TGTGCCAGCATGGAGCGGGAGGCAACCTACGGGCAGTACTTC. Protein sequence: CASMEREATYGQYF.

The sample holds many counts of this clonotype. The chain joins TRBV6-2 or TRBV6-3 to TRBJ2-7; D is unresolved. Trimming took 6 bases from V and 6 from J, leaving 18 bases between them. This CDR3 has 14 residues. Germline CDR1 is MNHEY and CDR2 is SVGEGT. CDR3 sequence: CASSIHALGFEQYF. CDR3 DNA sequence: TGTGCCAGCAGCATACACGCCCTAGGGTTCGAGCAGTACTTC.

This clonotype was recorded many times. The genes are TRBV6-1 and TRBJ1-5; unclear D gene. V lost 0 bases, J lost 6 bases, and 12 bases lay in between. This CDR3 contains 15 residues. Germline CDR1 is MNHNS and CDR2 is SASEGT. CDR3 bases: TGTGCCAGCAGTGAAGCTTCGTACGCTGGTCAGCCCCAGCATTTT. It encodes CASSEASYAGQPQHF.

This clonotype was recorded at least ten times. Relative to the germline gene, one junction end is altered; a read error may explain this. The CDR3 sequence: CASSSTYAGLEHF. The CDR3, as DNA: TGTGCCAGCAGTTCTACCTATGCCGGTTTAGAACACTTC. This chain links TRBV27 with TRBJ2-7, with D uncertain. Germline V lookup: CDR1 MNHEY, CDR2 SMNVEV (reference sequence). The CDR3 is 13 residues long.

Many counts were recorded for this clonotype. CDR3 sequence reads: CASSQERSTNEKLFF. The CDR3 bases are TGCGCCAGCAGCCAAGAAAGGTCGACTAATGAAAAACTGTTTTTT. The rearrangement uses TRBV4-3 and TRBJ1-4; D gene ambiguous. Trimming removed 0 bases at V and 2 bases at J, with 7 bases between. Germline V lookup: CDR1 LGHNA, CDR2 YSLEER. The CDR3 runs to 15 residues.

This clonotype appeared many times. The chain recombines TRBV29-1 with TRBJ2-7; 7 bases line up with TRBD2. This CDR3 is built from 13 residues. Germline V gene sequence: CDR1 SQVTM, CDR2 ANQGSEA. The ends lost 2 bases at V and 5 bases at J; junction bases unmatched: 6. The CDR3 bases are TGCAGCGTTGAATGGGGGGGGTCGGACGAGCAGTACTTC. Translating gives CSVEWGGSDEQYF.

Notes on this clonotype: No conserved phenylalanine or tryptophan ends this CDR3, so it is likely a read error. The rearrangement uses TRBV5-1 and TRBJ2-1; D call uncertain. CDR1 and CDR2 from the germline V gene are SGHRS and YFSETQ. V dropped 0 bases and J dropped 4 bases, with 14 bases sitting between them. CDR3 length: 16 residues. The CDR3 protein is CASSLAVVGIYNEQFS. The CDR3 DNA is TGCGCCAGCAGCTTGGCGGTGGTGGGGATATACAATGAGCAGTTCTCC.

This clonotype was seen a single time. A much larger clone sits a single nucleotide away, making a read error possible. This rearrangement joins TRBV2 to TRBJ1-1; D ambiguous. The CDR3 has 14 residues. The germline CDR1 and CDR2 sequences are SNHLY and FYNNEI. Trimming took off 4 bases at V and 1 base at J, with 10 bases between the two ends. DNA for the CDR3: TGTGCCAGCAGTGTTTCAGGCTCGAACACTGAAGCTTTCTTT. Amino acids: CASSVSGSNTEAFF.

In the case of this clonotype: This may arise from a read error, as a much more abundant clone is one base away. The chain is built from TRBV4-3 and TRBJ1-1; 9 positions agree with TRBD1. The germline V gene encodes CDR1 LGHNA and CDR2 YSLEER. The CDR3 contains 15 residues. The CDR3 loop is CVSSQATGGGTEAFF. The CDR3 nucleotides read TGCGTCAGCAGCCAAGCCACAGGGGGCGGCACTGAAGCTTTCTTT.

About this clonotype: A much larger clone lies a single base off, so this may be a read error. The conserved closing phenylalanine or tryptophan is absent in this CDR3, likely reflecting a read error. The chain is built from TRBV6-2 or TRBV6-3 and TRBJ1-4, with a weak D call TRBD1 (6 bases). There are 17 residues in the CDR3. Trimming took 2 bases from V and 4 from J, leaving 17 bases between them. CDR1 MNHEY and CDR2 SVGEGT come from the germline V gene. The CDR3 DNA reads TGTGCCAGCAGTTACATCGGGACACCCTCGGGTAATGAAAAACTGTTTCTT. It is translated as CASSYIGTPSGNEKLFL.

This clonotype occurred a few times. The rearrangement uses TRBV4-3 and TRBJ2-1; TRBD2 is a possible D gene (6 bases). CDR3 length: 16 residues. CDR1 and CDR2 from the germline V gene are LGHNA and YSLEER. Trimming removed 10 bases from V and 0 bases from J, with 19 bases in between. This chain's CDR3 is CANKKGLPSSYNEQFF. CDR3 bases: TGCGCCAACAAAAAGGGACTTCCGAGCTCCTACAATGAGCAGTTCTTC.

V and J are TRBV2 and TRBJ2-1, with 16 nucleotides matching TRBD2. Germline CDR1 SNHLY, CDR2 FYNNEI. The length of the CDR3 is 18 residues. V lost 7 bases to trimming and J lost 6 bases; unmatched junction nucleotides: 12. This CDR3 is CASKFGTSGRGPSNEQFF. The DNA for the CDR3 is TGTGCCAGCAAATTCGGGACTAGCGGGAGGGGGCCTTCCAATGAGCAGTTCTTC.

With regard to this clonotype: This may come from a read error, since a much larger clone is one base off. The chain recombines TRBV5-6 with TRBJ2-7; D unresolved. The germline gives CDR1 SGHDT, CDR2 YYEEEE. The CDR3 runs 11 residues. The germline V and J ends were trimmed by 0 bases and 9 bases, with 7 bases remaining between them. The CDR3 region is CASSLVSGQYF. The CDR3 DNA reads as TGTGCCAGCAGCTTGGTCTCCGGGCAGTACTTC.

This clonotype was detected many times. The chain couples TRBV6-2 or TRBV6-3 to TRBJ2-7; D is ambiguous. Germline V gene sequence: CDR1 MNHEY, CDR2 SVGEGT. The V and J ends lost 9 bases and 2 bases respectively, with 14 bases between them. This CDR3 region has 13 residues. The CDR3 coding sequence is TGTGCCAGTAGCTTCGGGCTGACCTACGAGCAGTACTTC. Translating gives CASSFGLTYEQYF.

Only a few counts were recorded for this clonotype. CDR3 nucleotides: TGTGCCATCAGTGAGTCCAGGGAAAAGGACTACGAGCAGTACTTC. Amino acid sequence: CAISESREKDYEQYF. The chain recombines TRBV10-3 with TRBJ2-7; D is perhaps TRBD1 (5 bases). This CDR3 comprises 15 residues. Germline assignment: CDR1 ENHRY and CDR2 SYGVKD. Trimming cost V 0 bases and J 3 bases, with 12 bases left between them.

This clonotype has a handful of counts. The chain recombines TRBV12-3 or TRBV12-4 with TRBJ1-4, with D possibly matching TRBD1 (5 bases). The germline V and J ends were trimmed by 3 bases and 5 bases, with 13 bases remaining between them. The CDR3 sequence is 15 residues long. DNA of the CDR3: TGTGCCAGCAGTTTTGGGGGGGGAGGAAATGAAAAACTGTTTTTT. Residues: CASSFGGGGNEKLFF.

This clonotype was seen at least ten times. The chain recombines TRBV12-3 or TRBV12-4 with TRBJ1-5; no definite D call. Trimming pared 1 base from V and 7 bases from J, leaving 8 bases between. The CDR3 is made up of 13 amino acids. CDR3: CASSLVPGQPQHF. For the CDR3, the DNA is TGTGCCAGCAGTTTAGTCCCCGGGCAGCCCCAGCATTTT.

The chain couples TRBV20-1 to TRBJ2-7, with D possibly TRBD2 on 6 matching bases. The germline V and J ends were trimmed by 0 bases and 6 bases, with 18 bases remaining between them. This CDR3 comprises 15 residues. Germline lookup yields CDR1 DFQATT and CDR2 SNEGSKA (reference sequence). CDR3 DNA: TGCAGTGCTAGAGACTCGGGAGCCCCCTCGATCGAGCAGTACTTC. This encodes CSARDSGAPSIEQYF.

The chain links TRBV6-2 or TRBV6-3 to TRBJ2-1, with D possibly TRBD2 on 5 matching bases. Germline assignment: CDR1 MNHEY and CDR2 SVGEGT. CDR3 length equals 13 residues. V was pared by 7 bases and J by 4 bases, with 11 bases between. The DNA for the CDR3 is TGTGCCAGCACTGACTACCCTTACAATGAGCAGTTCTTC. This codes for CASTDYPYNEQFF.

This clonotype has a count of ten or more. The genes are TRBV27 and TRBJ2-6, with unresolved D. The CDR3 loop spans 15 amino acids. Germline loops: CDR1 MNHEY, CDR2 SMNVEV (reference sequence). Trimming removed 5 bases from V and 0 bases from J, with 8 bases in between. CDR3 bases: TGTGCCAGCAGTGACGAGAGCTCTGGGGCCAACGTCCTGACTTTC. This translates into CASSDESSGANVLTF.